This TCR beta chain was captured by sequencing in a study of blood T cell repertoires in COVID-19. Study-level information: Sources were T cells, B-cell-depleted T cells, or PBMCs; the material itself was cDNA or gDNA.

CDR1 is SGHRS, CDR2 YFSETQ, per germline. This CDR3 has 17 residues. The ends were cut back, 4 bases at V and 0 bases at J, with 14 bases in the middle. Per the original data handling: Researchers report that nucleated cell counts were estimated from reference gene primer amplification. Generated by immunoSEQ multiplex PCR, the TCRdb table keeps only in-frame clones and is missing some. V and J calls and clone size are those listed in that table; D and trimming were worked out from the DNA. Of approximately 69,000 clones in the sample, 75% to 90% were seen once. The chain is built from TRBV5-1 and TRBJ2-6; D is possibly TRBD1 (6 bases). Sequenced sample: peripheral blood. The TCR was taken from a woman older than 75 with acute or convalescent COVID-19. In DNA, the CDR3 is TGCGCCAGCAGCCCCACAGGGTCCAGCTCTGGGGCCAACGTCCTGACTTTC. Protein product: CASSPTGSSSGANVLTF.